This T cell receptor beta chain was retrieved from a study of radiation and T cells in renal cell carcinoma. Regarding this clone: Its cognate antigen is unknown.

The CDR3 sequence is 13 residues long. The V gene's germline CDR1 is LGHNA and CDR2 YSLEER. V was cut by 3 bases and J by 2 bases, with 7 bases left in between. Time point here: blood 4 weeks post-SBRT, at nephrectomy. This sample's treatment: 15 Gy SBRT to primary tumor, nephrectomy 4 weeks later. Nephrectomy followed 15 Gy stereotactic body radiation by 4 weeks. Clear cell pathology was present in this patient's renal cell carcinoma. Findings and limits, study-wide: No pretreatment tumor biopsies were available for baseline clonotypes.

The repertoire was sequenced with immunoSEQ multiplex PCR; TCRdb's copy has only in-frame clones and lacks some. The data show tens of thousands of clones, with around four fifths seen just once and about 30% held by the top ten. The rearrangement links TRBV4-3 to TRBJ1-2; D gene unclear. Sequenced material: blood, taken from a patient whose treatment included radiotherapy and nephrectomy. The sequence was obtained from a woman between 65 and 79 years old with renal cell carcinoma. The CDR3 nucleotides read TGCGCCAGCAGCCAGACCAAAAACTATGGCTACACCTTC. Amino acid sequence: CASSQTKNYGYTF.